This TCR beta chain was sequenced during a study of follicular helper T cells after annual influenza vaccination. Clones were sequenced by immunoSEQ multiplex PCR, and TCRdb holds only the in-frame ones, with some missing. The sample holds approximately 9,900 clones, 80% to 90% seen once. Sample time point: 2015-2016 season, pre-vaccination. Germline CDR1 and CDR2: LNHDA and SQIVND (reference sequence). The CDR3 loop spans 14 amino acids. The V and J ends lost 6 bases and 6 bases, in that order; junction bases with no gene match: 8. The receptor comes from an adult who received the influenza vaccine. The material sequenced was CXCR5+ CD38- circulating T follicular helper cells from blood, taken on the day of influenza vaccination. Subset described: circulating Tfh, non-naive CD4+CXCR5+PD-1+ (ICOS+CD38+ or ICOS-CD38-). This sequence joins TRBV19 and TRBJ2-3, with TRBD2 matching 8 bases. CDR3 loop: CASSVGSGGDTQYF. CDR3 DNA sequence: TGTGCCAGTAGCGTAGGCAGCGGGGGTGATACGCAGTATTTT.